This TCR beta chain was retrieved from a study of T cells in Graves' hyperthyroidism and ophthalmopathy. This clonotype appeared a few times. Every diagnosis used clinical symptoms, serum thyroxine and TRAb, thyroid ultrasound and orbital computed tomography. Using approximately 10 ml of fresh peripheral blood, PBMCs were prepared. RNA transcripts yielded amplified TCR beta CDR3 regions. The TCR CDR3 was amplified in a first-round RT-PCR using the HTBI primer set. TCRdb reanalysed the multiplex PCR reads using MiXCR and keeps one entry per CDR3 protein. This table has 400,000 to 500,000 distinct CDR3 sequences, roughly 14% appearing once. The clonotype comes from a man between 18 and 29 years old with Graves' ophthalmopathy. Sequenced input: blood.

Here the CDR3 DNA reads TGCGCCAGCAGCTTGTTGGGTCCGAGCAATCAGCCCCAGCATTTT. Amino acid sequence: CASSLLGPSNQPQHF. This sequence joins TRBV5-1 and TRBJ1-5; unclear D gene. V was clipped by 1 base and J by 1 base, with 9 bases between them. The length of the CDR3 is 15 residues. Germline CDR1 SGHRS, CDR2 YFSETQ.